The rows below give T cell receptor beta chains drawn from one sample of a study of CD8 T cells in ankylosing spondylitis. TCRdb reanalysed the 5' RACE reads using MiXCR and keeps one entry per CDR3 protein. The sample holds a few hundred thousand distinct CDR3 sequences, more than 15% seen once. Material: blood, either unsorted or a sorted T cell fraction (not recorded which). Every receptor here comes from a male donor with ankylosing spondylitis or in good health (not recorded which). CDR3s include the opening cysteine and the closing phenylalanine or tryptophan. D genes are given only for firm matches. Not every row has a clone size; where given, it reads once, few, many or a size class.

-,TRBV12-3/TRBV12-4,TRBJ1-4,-,CASRGRQEDEKLFF,TGTGCCAGCAGGGGAAGACAGGAGGATGAAAAACTGTTTTTT
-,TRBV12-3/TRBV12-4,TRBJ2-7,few,CASSLTDSWDEQYF,TGTGCCAGCAGTTTAACGGATTCTTGGGACGAGCAGTACTTC
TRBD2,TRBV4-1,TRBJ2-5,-,CASSQTGLANTPSQETQYF,TGCGCCAGCAGCCAGACGGGACTAGCGAATACACCTTCACAAGAGACCCAGTACTTC
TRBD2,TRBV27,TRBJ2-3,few,CANPLRELDTDTQYF,TGTGCCAACCCACTGCGGGAGTTGGACACAGATACGCAGTATTTT
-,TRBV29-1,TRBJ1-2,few,CSVDWGNYGYTF,TGCAGCGTTGATTGGGGAAACTATGGCTACACCTTC
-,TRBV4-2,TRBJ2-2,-,CASSQGGRGELFF,TGTGCCAGCAGCCAAGGGGGACGCGGGGAGCTGTTTTTT
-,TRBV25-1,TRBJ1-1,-,CASSAGAPLMNTEAFF,TGTGCCAGCAGTGCGGGGGCGCCCCTAATGAACACTGAAGCTTTCTTT
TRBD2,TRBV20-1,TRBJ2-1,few,CSARDNTGGSGRRSYNEQFF,TGCAGTGCTAGAGATAACACCGGAGGTAGCGGGAGGCGGTCCTACAATGAGCAGTTCTTC
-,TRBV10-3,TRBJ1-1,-,CAISESRGGDTEAFF,TGTGCCATCAGTGAGAGTCGGGGAGGGGACACTGAAGCTTTCTTT
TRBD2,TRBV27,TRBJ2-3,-,CASNLGAGAGGTDTQYF,TGTGCCAGCAACCTAGGAGCGGGGGCGGGGGGCACAGATACGCAGTATTTT
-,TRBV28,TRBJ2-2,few,CASLTGGGNTGELFF,TGTGCCAGCCTAACAGGGGGGGGGAACACCGGGGAGCTGTTTTTT
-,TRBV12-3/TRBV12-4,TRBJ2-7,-,CASSLAGQIGEQYF,TGTGCCAGCAGTTTGGCGGGGCAAATCGGCGAGCAGTACTTC
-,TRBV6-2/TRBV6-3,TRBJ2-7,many,CASSYRGRGPVDYEQYF,TGTGCCAGCAGTTACCGGGGCAGGGGCCCTGTTGACTACGAGCAGTACTTC
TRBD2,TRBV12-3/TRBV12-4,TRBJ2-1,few,CASSPLTSGRQEQFF,TGTGCCAGCAGCCCCCTGACTAGCGGGAGGCAAGAGCAGTTCTTC
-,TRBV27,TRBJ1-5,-,CASGEQGNSQPQHF,TGTGCCAGCGGGGAGCAGGGGAACAGTCAGCCCCAGCATTTT
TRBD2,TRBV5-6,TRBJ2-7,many,CASSLASSGRAIYEQYF,TGTGCCAGCAGCTTGGCGTCTAGCGGGAGGGCCATCTACGAGCAGTACTTC
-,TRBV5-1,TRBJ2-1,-,CASSPRLQGLPYNEQFF,TGCGCCAGCAGCCCACGACTTCAGGGGCTCCCCTACAATGAGCAGTTCTTC
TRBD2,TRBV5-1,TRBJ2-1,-,CASSPAPSGSVYEQFF,TGCGCCAGCAGCCCGGCGCCTAGCGGGAGTGTCTATGAGCAGTTCTTC
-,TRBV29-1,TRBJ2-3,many,CSVQNRGTDTQYF,TGCAGCGTCCAAAACAGGGGCACAGATACGCAGTATTTT
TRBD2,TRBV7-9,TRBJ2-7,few,CASSNGLAGIYEQYF,TGTGCCAGCAGCAACGGACTAGCGGGAATCTACGAGCAGTACTTC
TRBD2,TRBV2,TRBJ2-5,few,CASTGTSGSDSIQETQYF,TGTGCCAGCACCGGGACTAGCGGGAGCGACAGTATCCAAGAGACCCAGTACTTC
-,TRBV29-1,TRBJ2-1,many,CSVEDWDTSADRNEQFF,TGCAGCGTTGAAGATTGGGACACCTCCGCGGATAGGAATGAGCAGTTCTTC
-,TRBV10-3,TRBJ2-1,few,CAISDIPGYNEQFF,TGTGCCATCAGTGACATTCCGGGATACAATGAGCAGTTCTTC
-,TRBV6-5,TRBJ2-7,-,CASSYLGTYEQYF,TGTGCCAGCAGTTATCTGGGTACCTACGAGCAGTACTTC
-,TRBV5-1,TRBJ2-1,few,CASSLAGAEIYNEQFF,TGCGCCAGCAGCTTGGCTGGGGCCGAAATTTACAATGAGCAGTTCTTC
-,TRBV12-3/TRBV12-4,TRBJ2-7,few,CASATSYEQYF,TGTGCCAGCGCGACCTCCTACGAGCAGTACTTC
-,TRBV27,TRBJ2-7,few,CASSLFSPYEQYF,TGTGCCAGCAGTTTATTCTCCCCCTACGAGCAGTACTTC
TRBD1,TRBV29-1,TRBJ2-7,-,CSVPGQGAHEQYF,TGCAGCGTACCTGGACAGGGGGCCCACGAGCAGTACTTC
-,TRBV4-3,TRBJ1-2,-,CASSQDRREYGYTF,TGCGCCAGCAGCCAAGATCGCAGGGAATATGGCTACACCTTC
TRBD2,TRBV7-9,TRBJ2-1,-,CASSLSTSGRAIKQFF,TGTGCCAGCAGCTTAAGTACTAGCGGGAGGGCAATTAAACAGTTCTTC
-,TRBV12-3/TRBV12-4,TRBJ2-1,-,CASSLMIFWGEQFF,TGTGCCAGCAGTTTAATGATATTTTGGGGTGAGCAGTTCTTC
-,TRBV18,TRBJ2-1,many,CASSPPASADPWDEQFF,TGTGCCAGCTCACCCCCGGCTTCTGCAGATCCCTGGGATGAGCAGTTCTTC
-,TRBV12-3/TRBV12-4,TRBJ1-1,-,CASSLSFSQYLKTEAFF,TGTGCCAGCAGTTTGTCCTTTTCCCAGTATCTAAAAACTGAAGCTTTCTTT